The 10 T cell receptor beta chains presented below share a single source sample, sequenced in a study of blood T cell repertoires in COVID-19. Here immunoSEQ multiplex PCR was the method, and the copy in TCRdb shows in-frame clones only, minus some. Of 170,000 or so clones listed, around 87% are singletons. The sample was peripheral blood. These receptors came from a woman aged 18-30 years who had recovered from COVID-19.

The rearrangement joins TRBV18 to TRBJ2-4; 9 nucleotides line up with TRBD1. The CDR3 totals 19 residues. The germline V gene has CDR1 KGHSH and CDR2 LQKENI. After removal of 0 bases from V and 1 base from J, the junction contained 10 bases not matched to a gene. CDR3 protein: CASSPPGQGPVVAKNIQYF. The CDR3, as DNA: TGTGCCAGCTCACCACCGGGACAGGGCCCGGTTGTGGCCAAAAACATTCAGTACTTC.

The rearrangement uses TRBV4-1 and TRBJ1-1; D unclear. V was cut by 11 bases and J by 2 bases, with 9 bases left in between. Germline V gene sequence: CDR1 MGHRA, CDR2 YSYEKL. CDR3 length: 11 residues. In DNA, the CDR3 is TGCGCCTCACGGGGTAACACTGAAGCTTTCTTT. Protein sequence: CASRGNTEAFF.

The V call is TRBV18, the J call TRBJ1-3, with D possibly TRBD1 on 5 matching bases. The CDR3 length is 14 residues. Germline loops: CDR1 KGHSH, CDR2 LQKENI. V shed 2 bases and J shed 3 bases, with 8 bases lying between them. The CDR3: CASSPTGDGNTIYF. The CDR3 region has the DNA TGTGCCAGCTCACCAACAGGCGATGGAAACACCATATATTTT.

V is TRBV7-2 and J is TRBJ1-6; 7 bases align to TRBD1. Looked up from germline, CDR1 is SGHTA and CDR2 is FQGNSA. The CDR3 extends over 15 amino acids. V trimming: 5 bases; J trimming: 3 bases; junction bases outside the gene matches: 4. In DNA, the CDR3 is TGTGCCAGCAGCCGGGACAGATACTATAATTCACCCCTCCACTTT. Residues: CASSRDRYYNSPLHF.

This clone was recorded a few times. This chain connects TRBV21-1 to TRBJ2-7; the D call of TRBD2 is as the table states it, not checked on the DNA. TRBV21-1 is a listed pseudogene. CDR3 length equals 13 residues. The CDR3 loop is CASSFSDPGEQYF. The DNA for the CDR3 is TGTGCCAGCAGCTTCAGCGACCCCGGTGAGCAGTACTTC.

This clone came up once. This chain links TRBV6-5 with TRBJ1-2, with 7 positions matching TRBD1. The CDR3 contains 15 residues. From germline, CDR1 is MNHEY and CDR2 SVGAGI. J was trimmed by 7 bases and V by 5 bases; bases with no gene match: 13. The DNA for the CDR3 is TGTGCCAGCAGTCGGTGGGACAGAGCCTGGGGTGGCTACACCTTC. Amino acids: CASSRWDRAWGGYTF.

The chain has TRBV19 and TRBJ1-5, with 8 positions matching TRBD1. Trimming at V came to 3 bases and at J to 2 bases, leaving 9 bases not matched to a gene. This CDR3 contains 17 residues. CDR1 is LNHDA and CDR2 is SQIVND in the germline V gene (reference sequence). CDR3 nucleotides: TGTGCCAGTAGTATGGGGCAGGGGGCGCTGGGCAATCAGCCCCAGCATTTT. Residues: CASSMGQGALGNQPQHF.

This clone appeared a few times. This sample also contains other DNA sequences that code for the same CDR3. The chain joins TRBV5-4 to TRBJ2-5, with D possibly TRBD1 on 6 matching bases. This CDR3 comprises 14 residues. V lost 4 bases, J lost 1 base, and 11 bases lay in between. The V gene's germline CDR1 is SGHNT and CDR2 YYREEE (reference sequence). The CDR3 region has the DNA TGTGCCAGCAGCCTCCGGGACACCCAAGAGACCCAGTACTTC. Its translation is CASSLRDTQETQYF.

J is TRBJ2-3 and V is TRBV7-8, with 7 bases lining up with TRBD2. The length of the CDR3 is 14 residues. Germline V gives CDR1 SGHVS, CDR2 FQNEAQ. J gave up 2 bases and V 5 bases, and 4 bases lay outside the gene matches. CDR3: CASSLSGLTDTQYF. CDR3 nucleotide sequence: TGTGCCAGCAGCCTTAGCGGGCTCACAGATACGCAGTATTTT.

This clone showed up just once. V usage is TRBV11-3 and J usage is TRBJ2-3, with 7 bases lining up with TRBD1. Per the germline V gene, CDR1 is SGHNT and CDR2 is YENEEA. The CDR3 spans 15 residues. The junction had 5 bases not matched to a gene; V was cut back by 1 base and J by 4 bases. The CDR3: CASSLVGTVADTQYF. CDR3 coding DNA: TGTGCCAGCAGCTTAGTGGGGACAGTTGCAGATACGCAGTATTTT.